The rows below give T cell receptor beta chains drawn from one sample of a study of T-cell memory formation after mild COVID-19. Each CDR3 protein is one row after TCRdb ran MiXCR on the 5' RACE reads. The sample carries about 560,000 distinct CDR3 sequences, roughly 22% recorded once. Sequenced: PBMCs or a T cell subset sorted from them (not recorded which). These receptors were taken from an adult woman who had mild COVID-19 (a few samples of this study predate the infection). Cell type and time point are not known. CDR3s include the opening cysteine and the closing phenylalanine or tryptophan. Each record gives: V gene, CDR3 length, J gene, clone size, CDR3 protein. Size is omitted from some rows. Given values are once, few, many or a class for expanded clones.

>TRBV20-1|16|TRBJ2-3|NA
CSARVKPGVVGDTQYF
>TRBV5-1|15|TRBJ2-3|NA
CASSLIPLAGDTQYF
>TRBV7-6|12|TRBJ2-5|many
CASSFTQETQYF
>TRBV5-1|14|TRBJ1-2|few
CASSLEVDNYGYTF
>TRBV20-1|12|TRBJ1-2|NA
CSARAGQAGYTF
>TRBV6-5|13|TRBJ2-1|many
CASSLEPGNEQFF
>TRBV4-2|16|TRBJ2-7|few
CASSQEGKASPWEQYF
>TRBV24-1|15|TRBJ2-1|few
CATSDPDTLYNEQFF
>TRBV7-9|14|TRBJ2-7|few
CASSFVTSGYEQYF
>TRBV24-1|13|TRBJ2-3|NA
CATRRGGTDTQYF
>TRBV20-1|14|TRBJ2-3|NA
CSARNTLSTDTQYF
>TRBV4-2|17|TRBJ2-6|NA
CASSQDFVGSGANVLTF
>TRBV12-3/TRBV12-4|13|TRBJ1-2|NA
CASREAGAYGYTF
>TRBV21-1|16|TRBJ2-1|NA
CASSKERLAGYNEQFF
>TRBV4-2|16|TRBJ2-5|few
CASSQEQGALQETQYF
>TRBV11-2|15|TRBJ2-7|NA
CASSLATGQGSEQYF
>TRBV4-1|14|TRBJ1-1|NA
CASSFDGVNTEAFF
>TRBV6-2/TRBV6-3|16|TRBJ2-1|NA
CASSFQQGAGNNEQFF
>TRBV3-1|13|TRBJ2-7|few
CASSLGQGGEQYF
>TRBV29-1|15|TRBJ1-2|NA
CSVEDGHREGYGYTF
>TRBV11-3|13|TRBJ2-2|few
CASSFGQGWELFF
>TRBV2|13|TRBJ2-5|NA
CASSSGRKETQYF
>TRBV30|17|TRBJ2-1|NA
CAWSVRLGQSSYNEQFF
>TRBV7-3|15|TRBJ2-1|NA
CASSLRQGRYNEQFF
>TRBV15|15|TRBJ2-1|few
CATSRAGSLSNEQFF
>TRBV7-8|14|TRBJ2-3|NA
CASSLGTSADTQYF
>TRBV20-1|15|TRBJ2-2|NA
CSARDLIANTGELFF
>TRBV6-6|12|TRBJ1-1|few
CASSFRDTKPFF
>TRBV5-1|16|TRBJ2-1|NA
CASSFWSSGSYNEQFF
>TRBV5-1|17|TRBJ2-1|few
CASSLAKTTSSYNEQFF
>TRBV6-5|15|TRBJ2-7|few
CASSYSRRRTYEQYF
>TRBV7-6|16|TRBJ2-1|NA
CASSLQDRSSYNEQFF
>TRBV4-3|15|TRBJ2-1|many
CASSQGQGYYNEQFF
>TRBV29-1|13|TRBJ2-7|NA
CSVSGTVLYEQYF
>TRBV6-6|14|TRBJ1-1|many
CASSYSGVNTEAFF
>TRBV4-2|15|TRBJ1-2|NA
CASSQTGRGRYGYTF
>TRBV20-1|13|TRBJ1-2|NA
CSARDPVGLGYTF
>TRBV15|15|TRBJ1-5|NA
CATSRGRERSQPQHF
>TRBV27|12|TRBJ2-5|NA
CASRDRGETQYF
>TRBV18|14|TRBJ2-1|NA
CASSSPGRYNEQFF
>TRBV29-1|17|TRBJ2-2|few
CSVGAKAGTGTTGELFF
>TRBV12-3/TRBV12-4|15|TRBJ2-5|NA
CASKLSSGLAETQYF
>TRBV5-1|17|TRBJ2-3|NA
CASRLGSSGSSTDTQYF
>TRBV12-3/TRBV12-4|14|TRBJ2-1|NA
CASLRDSSLGEQFF
>TRBV27|14|TRBJ2-3|NA
CASSPAPGGDTQYF
>TRBV7-9|13|TRBJ2-7|NA
CASSPTGTPWQYF
>TRBV7-8|17|TRBJ2-3|few
CASSLRVGPTTTDTQYF